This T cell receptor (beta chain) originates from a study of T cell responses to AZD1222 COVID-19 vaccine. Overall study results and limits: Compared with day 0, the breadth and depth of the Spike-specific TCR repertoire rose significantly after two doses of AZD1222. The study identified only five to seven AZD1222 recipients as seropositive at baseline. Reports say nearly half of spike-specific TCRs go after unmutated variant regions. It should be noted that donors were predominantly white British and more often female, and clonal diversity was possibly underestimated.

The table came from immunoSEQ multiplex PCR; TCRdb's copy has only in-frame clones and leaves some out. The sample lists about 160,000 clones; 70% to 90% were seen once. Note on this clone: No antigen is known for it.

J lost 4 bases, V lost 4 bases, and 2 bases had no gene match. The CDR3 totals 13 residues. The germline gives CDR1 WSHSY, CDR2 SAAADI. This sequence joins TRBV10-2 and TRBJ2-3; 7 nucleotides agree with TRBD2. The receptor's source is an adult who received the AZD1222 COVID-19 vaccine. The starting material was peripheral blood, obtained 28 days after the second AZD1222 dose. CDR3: CASSGGGPDTQYF. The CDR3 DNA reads TGCGCCAGCAGTGGGGGGGGACCAGATACGCAGTATTTT.